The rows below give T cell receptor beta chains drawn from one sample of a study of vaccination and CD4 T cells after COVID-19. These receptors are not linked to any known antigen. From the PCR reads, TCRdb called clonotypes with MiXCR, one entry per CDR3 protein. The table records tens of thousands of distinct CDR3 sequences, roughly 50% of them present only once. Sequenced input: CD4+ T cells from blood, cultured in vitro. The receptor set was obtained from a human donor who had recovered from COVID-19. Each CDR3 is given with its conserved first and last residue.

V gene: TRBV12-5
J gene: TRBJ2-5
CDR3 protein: CASGLGETQYF

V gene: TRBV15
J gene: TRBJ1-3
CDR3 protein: CATSRDPGPGNTIYF

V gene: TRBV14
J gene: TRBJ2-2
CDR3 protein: CASSQGLSLNTGELFF

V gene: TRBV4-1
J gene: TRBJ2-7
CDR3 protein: CASSQWGAYEQYF

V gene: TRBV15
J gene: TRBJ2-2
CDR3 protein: CATSRETASGTNTGELFF

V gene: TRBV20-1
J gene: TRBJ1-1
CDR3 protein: CSAAGTANTEAFF

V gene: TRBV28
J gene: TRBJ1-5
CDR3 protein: CASSPAGGLQPQHF

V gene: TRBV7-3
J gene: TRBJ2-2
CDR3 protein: CASSLNALGNTGELFF

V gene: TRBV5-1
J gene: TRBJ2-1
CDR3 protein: CASSLEGRGLDEQFF

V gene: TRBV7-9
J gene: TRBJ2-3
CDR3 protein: CASSLVHLLASDTQYF

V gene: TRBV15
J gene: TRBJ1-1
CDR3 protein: CATSGTAGTEAFF

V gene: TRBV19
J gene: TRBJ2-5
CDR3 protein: CASSNRGGGAALKETQYF

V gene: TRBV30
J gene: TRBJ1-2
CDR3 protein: CAWRTGPYGYTF

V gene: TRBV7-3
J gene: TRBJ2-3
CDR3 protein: CASSPQEGGRDTQYF

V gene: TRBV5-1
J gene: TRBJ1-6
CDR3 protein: CASSSGQGGNSPLHF

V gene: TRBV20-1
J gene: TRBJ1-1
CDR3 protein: CSAPGGGRTMNTEAFF

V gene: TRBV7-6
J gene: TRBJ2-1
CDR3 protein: CASSLAAGLAGFLFF

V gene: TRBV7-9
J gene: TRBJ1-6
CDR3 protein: CASSPQDGNSPLHF

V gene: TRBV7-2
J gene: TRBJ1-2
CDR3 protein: CASSPGQAFYGYTF

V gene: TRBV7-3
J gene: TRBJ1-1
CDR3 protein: CASSLNAGLTEAFF

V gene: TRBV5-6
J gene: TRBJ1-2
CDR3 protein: CASSIPPLNYGYTF

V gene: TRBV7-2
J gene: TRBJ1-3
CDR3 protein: CASSSQTGDGNTIYF

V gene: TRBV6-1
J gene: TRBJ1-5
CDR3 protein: CASSEPPGTKSNQPQHF

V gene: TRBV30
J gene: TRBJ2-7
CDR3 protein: CAWSGGGYVEQYF

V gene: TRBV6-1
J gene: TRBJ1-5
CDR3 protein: CASSDQGPGNQPQHF

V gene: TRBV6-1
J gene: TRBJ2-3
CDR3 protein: CASRRDSGSEDTQYF

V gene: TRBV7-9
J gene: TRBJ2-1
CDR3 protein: CASSFLWTGAVNNEQFF

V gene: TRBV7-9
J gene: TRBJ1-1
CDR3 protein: CASSSNTWWTEAFF

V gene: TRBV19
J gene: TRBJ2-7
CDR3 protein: CASSIIWEQISSYEQYF

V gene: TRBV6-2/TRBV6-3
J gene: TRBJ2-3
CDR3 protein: CASTRGGTDTQYF

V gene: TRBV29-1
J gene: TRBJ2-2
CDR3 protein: CSVHSAGGRTGELFF

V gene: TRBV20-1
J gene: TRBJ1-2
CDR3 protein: CSARGRFVGGGYGYTF

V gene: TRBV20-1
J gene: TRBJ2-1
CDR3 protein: CSARVGSGAHYNEQFF

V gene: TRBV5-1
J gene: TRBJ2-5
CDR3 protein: CASRLGSTGTQYF

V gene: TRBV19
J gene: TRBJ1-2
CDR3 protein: CASAIVKAGGYGYTF

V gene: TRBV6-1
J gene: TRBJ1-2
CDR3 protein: CASSELNIPYTF

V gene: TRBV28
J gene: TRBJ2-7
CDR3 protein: CASSFHRGLSYEQYF

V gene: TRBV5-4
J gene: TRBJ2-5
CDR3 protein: CASNLRGETQYF

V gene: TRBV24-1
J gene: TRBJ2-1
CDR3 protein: CATSDGRAPYNEQFF

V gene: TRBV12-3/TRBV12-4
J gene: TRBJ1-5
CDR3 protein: CASSYSVGQPQHF

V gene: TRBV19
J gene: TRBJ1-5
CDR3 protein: CASSSTPLGGRQPQHF

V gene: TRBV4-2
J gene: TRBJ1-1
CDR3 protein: CASSQGGAMNTEAFF